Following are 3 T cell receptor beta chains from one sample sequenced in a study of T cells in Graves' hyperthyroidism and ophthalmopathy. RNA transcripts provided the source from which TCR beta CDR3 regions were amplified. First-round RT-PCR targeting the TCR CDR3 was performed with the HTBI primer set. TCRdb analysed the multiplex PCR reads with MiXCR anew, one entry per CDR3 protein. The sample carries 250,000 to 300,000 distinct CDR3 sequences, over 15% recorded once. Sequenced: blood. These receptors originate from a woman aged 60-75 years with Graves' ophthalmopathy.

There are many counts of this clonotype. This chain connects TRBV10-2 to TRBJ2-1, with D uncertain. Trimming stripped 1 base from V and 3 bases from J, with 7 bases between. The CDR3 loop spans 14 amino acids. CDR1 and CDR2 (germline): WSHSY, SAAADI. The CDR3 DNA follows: TGCGCCAGCAGTGAGTACAGCAACTACAATGAGCAGTTCTTC. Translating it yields CASSEYSNYNEQFF.

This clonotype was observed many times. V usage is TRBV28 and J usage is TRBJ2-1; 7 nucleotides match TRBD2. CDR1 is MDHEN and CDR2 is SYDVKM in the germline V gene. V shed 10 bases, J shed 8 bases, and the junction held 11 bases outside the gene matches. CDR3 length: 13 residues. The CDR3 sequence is CATTGGSIDEQFF. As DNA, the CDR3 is TGTGCCACCACAGGCGGGAGTATCGATGAGCAGTTCTTC.

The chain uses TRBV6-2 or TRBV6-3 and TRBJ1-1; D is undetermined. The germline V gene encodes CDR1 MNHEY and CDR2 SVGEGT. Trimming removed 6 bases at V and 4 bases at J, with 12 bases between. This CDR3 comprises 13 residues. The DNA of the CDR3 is TGTGCCAGCAGGTCGTACAGCTCCACTGAAGCTTTCTTT. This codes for CASRSYSSTEAFF.